The clone carrying this TCR beta chain has just a few counts. Healthy Caucasians made up all donors. The CDR3 runs 14 residues. Trimming took off 7 bases at V and 10 bases at J, with 22 bases between the two ends. Germline loops: CDR1 SNHLY, CDR2 FYNNEI. This specimen comes from a study of identical twins. Unique molecular identifiers were present on the cDNA, which also gained a universal primer site by template switching. TCRdb re-called the 5' RACE reads through MiXCR, storing one row per CDR3 protein. The sample contains around 530,000 distinct CDR3 sequences, approximately 16% of which appear only once. The sample was also linked to a second study, of yellow fever vaccine responses in identical twins. This second study notes: In identical twins, vaccine T cell responses appeared partly shared and partly individual.

The sample was CD4+ T cells sorted from blood. This receptor was taken from a woman between 18 and 30 years old in good health. J is TRBJ1-2 and V is TRBV2, with D perhaps matching TRBD1 (6 bases). CDR3 DNA: TGTGCCAGCACCGTCGAACAGGGCAAAGCTGCCTACACCTTC. Translated: CASTVEQGKAAYTF.